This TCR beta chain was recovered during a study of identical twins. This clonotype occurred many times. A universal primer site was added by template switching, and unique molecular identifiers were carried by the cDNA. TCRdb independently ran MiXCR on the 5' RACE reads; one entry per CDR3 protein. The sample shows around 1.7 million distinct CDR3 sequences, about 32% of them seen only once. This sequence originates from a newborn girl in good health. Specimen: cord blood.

This chain's CDR3 is CASSPGQNSYNEQFF. The CDR3 nucleotides are TGTGCCAGCAGCCCGGGACAGAACTCCTACAATGAGCAGTTCTTC. This rearrangement joins TRBV11-2 to TRBJ2-1, with TRBD1 identical over 7 bases. CDR3 length equals 15 residues. The trim removed 5 bases at V and 0 bases at J, leaving 4 bases unmatched. Germline values: CDR1 SGHAT, CDR2 FQNNGV.